Listed below are T cell receptor beta chains from one sample, sequenced in a study of vaccination and CD4 T cells after COVID-19. TCRdb processed the PCR reads anew with MiXCR; each CDR3 protein has one entry. In the table there are 15,000 to 20,000 distinct CDR3 sequences, around 60% of which are singletons. No antigen has been assigned to these receptors. The specimen was CD4+ T cells from blood, cultured in vitro. The receptors come from a human donor who had recovered from COVID-19. CDR3s include the opening cysteine and the closing phenylalanine or tryptophan. The D gene is left open where the match is weak. Only part of the rows carry a size: once, few, many, or a class if the clone is expanded.

clone_size j_call v_call d_call cdr3_aa cdr3_nt
- TRBJ1-1 TRBV5-1 - CASSLGDNYMNTEAFF TGCGCCAGCAGCTTGGGGGACAACTACATGAACACTGAAGCTTTCTTT
- TRBJ1-5 TRBV2 - CASSDRVGNQPQHF TGTGCCAGCAGTGACAGGGTTGGGAATCAGCCCCAGCATTTT
few TRBJ1-5 TRBV15 - CATSRVNQPQHF TGTGCCACCAGCAGAGTCAATCAGCCCCAGCATTTT
few TRBJ1-2 TRBV6-2/TRBV6-3 - CASGGLFNYGYTF TGTGCCAGCGGGGGCCTTTTTAACTATGGCTACACCTTC
- TRBJ1-5 TRBV15 TRBD1 CATSRETGGNQPQHF TGTGCCACCAGCAGAGAGACAGGGGGCAATCAGCCCCAGCATTTT
- TRBJ1-6 TRBV7-3 - CASSRFPGSVNSPLHF TGTGCCAGCAGCCGATTTCCTGGCAGCGTTAATTCACCCCTCCACTTT
- TRBJ2-2 TRBV7-2 TRBD1 CASSFNRGPRGNTGELFF TGTGCCAGCAGCTTTAACAGGGGCCCCCGTGGGAACACCGGGGAGCTGTTTTTT
- TRBJ1-1 TRBV5-1 - CASSFGGTTEAFF TGCGCCAGCAGCTTTGGTGGGACGACTGAAGCTTTCTTT
- TRBJ2-7 TRBV28 - CASSLPTGFPYEQYF TGTGCCAGCAGTTTGCCCACAGGGTTCCCCTACGAGCAGTACTTC
- TRBJ1-1 TRBV7-2 - CASSKRGARFEAFF TGTGCCAGCAGCAAACGAGGGGCGCGCTTTGAAGCTTTCTTT
- TRBJ2-3 TRBV19 TRBD2 CASSIITSGTDTQYF TGTGCCAGTAGTATAATAACTAGCGGAACAGATACGCAGTATTTT
- TRBJ1-2 TRBV6-1 - CASRELPSGGYTF TGTGCCAGCAGGGAGCTACCATCGGGTGGCTACACCTTC
- TRBJ2-5 TRBV7-9 TRBD1 CASHRDSQETQYF TGTGCCAGTCACCGGGACAGCCAAGAGACCCAGTACTTC
once TRBJ2-7 TRBV27 - CASSPSAYEQYF TGTGCCAGCAGTCCCTCGGCTTACGAGCAGTACTTC
few TRBJ2-7 TRBV27 TRBD2 CASRDLSGSYEQYF TGTGCCAGCAGGGATCTGAGCGGGAGCTACGAGCAGTACTTC
few TRBJ2-5 TRBV18 - CASSPPKTGRSQETQYF TGTGCCAGCTCACCACCAAAGACAGGGAGGTCCCAAGAGACCCAGTACTTC
- TRBJ2-7 TRBV6-5 - CASTHSVGPGGSDEYF TGTGCCAGCACTCACTCCGTCGGGCCAGGAGGGAGCGACGAGTACTTC
- TRBJ2-2 TRBV9 TRBD2 CASSVSGRSTGELFF TGTGCCAGCAGCGTGAGCGGGAGGTCCACCGGGGAGCTGTTTTTT
once TRBJ1-2 TRBV28 - CAGSSPTDSRGYTF TGTGCCGGCAGTTCCCCGACCGACAGTAGGGGCTACACCTTC
once TRBJ2-7 TRBV15 - CATSRRDTTYEQYF TGTGCCACCAGCAGGAGGGACACCACCTACGAGCAGTACTTC
- TRBJ1-4 TRBV7-2 - CASSLNMGGSEKLFF TGTGCCAGCAGCTTGAATATGGGGGGGTCGGAAAAACTGTTTTTT
once TRBJ1-3 TRBV29-1 - CSVAGEGGAGNTIYF TGCAGCGTTGCAGGGGAGGGGGGGGCTGGAAACACCATATATTTT
large TRBJ2-7 TRBV7-9 - CASSLGRGSYEQYF TGTGCCAGCAGCTTAGGAAGGGGTTCCTACGAGCAGTACTTC